This TCR beta chain was profiled in a study of blood T cell repertoires in COVID-19 (TCRdb year 2020). Context from the whole study: Collaborator samples came from the United States, Italy and Spain and covered acute and convalescent phases of COVID-19. The sample metadata nearly always contained a de-identified subject ID, COVID-19 status, age in years and sex. The material from the prospective study consisted of cDNA or gDNA derived from T cells, B-cell-depleted T cells, or PBMCs. HLA class I and class II types, where available, came from metadata supplied by the sample provider rather than from assay-based typing. Subjects who had been exposed to COVID-19, were actively infected with it, or had recovered from it provided the deeply sampled blood TCRbeta repertoires that made up the dataset. Samples came from the ongoing ImmuneRACE study (first 160 participants) plus 1,254 subjects from 6 global collaborators. The repertoires were released in a freely available public database meant as a resource for research on the immune response to SARS-CoV-2.

What the study reported, not specific to this receptor: How much clinical and demographic metadata was included differed by source and by participant, and the metadata was provided uncurated.

One collaborating source in Seattle enrolled patients during active infection and followed them longitudinally through the course of disease. Collaborating institutions collected whole blood in K2EDTA tubes following their own protocols. For TCRbeta analysis, collaborators shipped samples as frozen whole blood, isolated PBMCs, or DNA extracted from either of those sample types. The immunoSEQ Assay, a bias-controlled multiplex PCR, was used to amplify TCRbeta CDR3 regions from genomic DNA. The paper's data handling went like this. Nucleated cell counts per sample were estimated from amplification of reference gene primers within the assay. Sequence reads were collapsed and filtered to measure the absolute abundance of every unique TCRbeta CDR3 rearrangement. For each sample, productive Simpson clonality was calculated as the square root of Simpson's diversity index across productive rearrangements. Entries here come from immuneACCESS through TCRdb and include only in-frame sequences with V and J called. Some clones fail to appear in such tables; in the studies checked, an unresolved V gene covers under half of the shortfall, and the cause of the remainder is unknown. V and J calls and clone size are as listed in that table; D and trimming were resolved from the DNA. The sample table contains about 420,000 clones; only one count was recorded for roughly 90% of them. Jointly, the top ten make up roughly 0.87% of the sample.

The CDR3 goes from the cysteine to the phenylalanine over 14 residues. The entry retains the CDR3 DNA only, 42 bases that are in frame from base 1. Cut back by 7 bases and 5 bases, the V and J ends lie 13 bases apart. From a lookup of the germline V gene, CDR1 and CDR2 are KGHDR and SFDVKD. Details on this clone: Its antigen target is currently unknown. Nothing much larger sits one base from this clone, and base qualities are not available.

Recombination joined TRBV24-1 with TRBJ2-2, with no confidently assigned D gene. The sequenced sample was peripheral blood. This TCR derives from a young man with COVID-19, enrolled during active disease. The DNA sequence is as follows: TGTGCCACCAGCCCGGTGCCCGGGACCGGGGAGCTGTTTTTT. It encodes CATSPVPGTGELFF.